This TCR beta chain was observed in a study of human T cells and chemical hapten exposure. This clonotype was counted many times. Antigen: not known. Time point denoted: patch test 2, 6 weeks after DPC sensitization. Treatment noted: therapeutic diphenylcyclopropenone sensitization with weekly scalp DPC. TCRdb reprocessed the RACE reads via MiXCR and lists one record per CDR3 protein. The data hold 84,000 or so distinct CDR3 sequences, with 10% observed a single time. Broader study findings: TCRs above 1 in 1000 frequency stayed constant with DPC sensitization.

The TCR was taken from a woman between 25 and 40 years old with alopecia areata. Some clones in this sample may be carry-over from other donors' samples. The specimen comprised whole blood, sampled in connection with sensitization to the hapten diphenylcyclopropenone (DPC).

CDR3 in DNA: TGCGCCAGCAGCCAAGGGGGGGCACAAGAGACCCAGTACTTC. It specifies CASSQGGAQETQYF. This chain links TRBV4-1 with TRBJ2-5, with D perhaps matching TRBD1 or TRBD2 (6 bases each). Germline assignment: CDR1 MGHRA and CDR2 YSYEKL. The CDR3 sequence is 14 residues long. V dropped 1 base and J dropped 2 bases, with 8 bases sitting between them.